These 17 T cell receptor beta chains were sequenced from one sample in a study of identical twins. Using its own MiXCR run on the 5' RACE reads, TCRdb lists one record per CDR3 protein. This sample has fewer than 550,000 distinct CDR3 sequences, with about 16% found just once. The same data also went into a second study, on yellow fever vaccine responses in identical twins.

Sequencing input: CD4+ T cells sorted from blood. These receptors were taken from a woman aged 18 to 35 in good health.

CDR3 DNA sequence: TGTGCCACCAGCAGCACAGATAGCAATCAGCCCCAGCATTTT. Its protein is CATSSTDSNQPQHF. The rearrangement joins TRBV15 to TRBJ1-5, with unresolved D. The CDR3 has 14 residues. With 3 bases removed from V and 0 bases from J, the gap between germline ends came to 6 bases. Per the germline V gene, CDR1 is LNHNV and CDR2 is YYDKDF (reference sequence).

The rearrangement links TRBV12-3 or TRBV12-4 to TRBJ2-5; D not certain. V gave up 2 bases and J gave up 4 bases, with 11 bases separating them. The CDR3 spans 14 residues. CDR3 sequence (DNA): TGTGCCAGCAGTTTAACGGCTAGTACAGAGACCCAGTACTTC. Translation: CASSLTASTETQYF.

The V gene is TRBV6-1, the J gene TRBJ2-3; TRBD1 is a possible D gene (6 bases). CDR3 length: 15 residues. V was shortened by 2 bases and J by 4 bases, with 13 bases between the two germline ends. From germline, CDR1 is MNHNS and CDR2 SASEGT. Here the CDR3 reads CASSEQGLGADTQYF. CDR3 nucleotides: TGTGCCAGCAGTGAACAGGGGCTTGGCGCAGATACGCAGTATTTT.

This clonotype was seen only a few times. The chain employs TRBV12-3 or TRBV12-4 and TRBJ2-1; D possibly corresponds to TRBD1 (5 bases). The CDR3 totals 15 residues. V was shortened by 0 bases and J by 6 bases, with 12 bases between the two germline ends. The CDR3 loop is CASSLAGLVANEQFF. The DNA of the CDR3 is TGTGCCAGCAGTTTAGCGGGGCTAGTGGCCAATGAGCAGTTCTTC.

V gene TRBV20-1 combines with J gene TRBJ2-4; D not resolved. V was shortened by 6 bases and J by 9 bases, with 18 bases between the two germline ends. Germline V gives CDR1 DFQATT, CDR2 SNEGSKA (reference sequence). CDR3 length: 13 amino acids. The CDR3 loop reads CSAFPVLESIQYF. The DNA of the CDR3 is TGCAGTGCCTTTCCCGTTCTCGAGAGCATTCAGTACTTC.

This clonotype showed up just a few times. This chain connects TRBV7-2 to TRBJ2-7, with D perhaps TRBD2 (6 bases). The CDR3 is 15 residues long. V was trimmed by 1 base and J by 2 bases, leaving 12 bases between them. The germline gives CDR1 SGHTA, CDR2 FQGNSA. CDR3 bases: TGTGCCAGCAGCTTAGATAGCGGCGGCACCTACGAGCAGTACGTC. Translating it yields CASSLDSGGTYEQYV.

This chain joins TRBV20-1 and TRBJ2-7, with TRBD1 matching 9 bases. CDR3 length: 15 residues. Germline V CDR1 and CDR2: DFQATT, SNEGSKA (reference sequence). The V gene end was trimmed by 3 bases and the J gene end by 3 bases; junction bases not matched to a gene: 9. The CDR3 DNA sequence: TGCAGTGCTAGGTACCCTGGACAGGGGCGCTACGAGCAGTACTTC. This translates into CSARYPGQGRYEQYF.

There are many counts of this clonotype. The chain links TRBV5-1 to TRBJ2-1; maybe TRBD2 (6 bases). The CDR3 covers 16 residues. Germline values: CDR1 SGHRS, CDR2 YFSETQ. V was clipped by 4 bases and J by 7 bases, with 21 bases between them. The CDR3 region is CASSPGRGAGWNEQFF. The CDR3 nucleotides read TGCGCCAGCAGCCCCGGGAGAGGGGCCGGATGGAATGAGCAGTTCTTC.

The genes are TRBV28 and TRBJ2-3; TRBD1 aligns across 12 bases. V shed 0 bases, J shed 9 bases, and the junction held 10 bases outside the gene matches. The CDR3 consists of 17 residues. Germline CDR1 MDHEN, CDR2 SYDVKM. For the CDR3, the DNA is TGTGCCAGCAGTTTATGGGGGTTGGGGACAGGGGGCCTCACGCAGTATTTT. Translating it yields CASSLWGLGTGGLTQYF. The complete variable domain, with remaining parts taken from reference TRBV28 and TRBJ2-3, reads DVKVTQSSRYLVKRTGEKVFLECVQDMDHENMFWYRQDPGLGLRLIYFSYDVKMKEKGDIPEGYSVSREKKERFSLILESASTNQTSMYLCASSLWGLGTGGLTQYFGPGTRLTVL.

This clonotype came up a few times. The chain recombines TRBV24-1 with TRBJ2-1; 11 bases align to TRBD2. The CDR3 is 16 amino acids. CDR1 KGHDR and CDR2 SFDVKD come from the germline V gene. Trimming at V came to 3 bases and at J to 6 bases, leaving 6 bases not matched to a gene. In DNA form, the CDR3 reads TGTGCCACCAGTGATGCTACTAGCGGGGGTGGCAATGAGCAGTTCTTC. It specifies CATSDATSGGGNEQFF.

The genes are TRBV29-1 and TRBJ2-1, with 8 bases fitting TRBD1. The CDR3 spans 12 residues. Germline V CDR1 and CDR2: SQVTM, ANQGSEA. Losses at the gene ends were 4 bases for V and 8 bases for J; bases not matched to a gene: 4. The CDR3 coding sequence is TGCAGCGTTGTAGGACAGGGCTATGAGCAGTTCTTC. It encodes CSVVGQGYEQFF.

This clonotype was counted only a few times. The CDR3 region has the DNA TGCGCCAGCAGCTGGGGGGTAGGGAGCTACTACGAGCAGTACGTC. Translating it yields CASSWGVGSYYEQYV. The J gene is TRBJ2-7, the V gene TRBV5-1; possibly TRBD2 for D (6 bases). CDR3 length: 15 amino acids. The V gene lost 3 bases and the J gene lost 3 bases, with 16 bases spanning the gap. Per germline, CDR1 SGHRS and CDR2 YFSETQ.

This chain connects TRBV24-1 to TRBJ2-3, with 12 positions matching TRBD2. This CDR3 region has 15 residues. Per germline, CDR1 KGHDR and CDR2 SFDVKD. Trimming at V came to 4 bases and at J to 6 bases, leaving 4 bases not matched to a gene. The CDR3 DNA sequence: TGTGCCACCAGTGAACCCGGACTAGCGGGGGATACGCAGTATTTT. Protein product: CATSEPGLAGDTQYF.

The chain is built from TRBV20-1 and TRBJ1-2; perhaps TRBD1 as D (6 bases). The CDR3 has 16 amino acids. Germline V gene data show CDR1 as DFQATT and CDR2 as SNEGSKA (reference sequence). Trimming removed 3 bases from V and 4 bases from J, with 21 bases in between. In nucleotides, the CDR3 is TGCAGTGCTAGTCGACCCGGGACAAGGGTCGGCTATGGCTACACCTTC. Protein product: CSASRPGTRVGYGYTF.

In this sample, this clonotype turned up a few times. DNA for the CDR3: TGCAGTGCTAGCGGGGGGGGGCACACAGATACGCAGTATTTT. This codes for CSASGGGHTDTQYF. The gene calls are TRBV20-1 and TRBJ2-3; TRBD2 agrees at 8 bases. The V segment lost 3 bases and the J segment 2 bases; nucleotides outside the gene matches: 4. This CDR3 region has 14 residues. Germline CDR1 DFQATT, CDR2 SNEGSKA (reference sequence).

This clonotype was recorded many times. The chain is built from TRBV12-3 or TRBV12-4 and TRBJ2-2, with TRBD1 matching over 10 bases. V was clipped by 5 bases and J by 5 bases; unmatched bases: 5. This CDR3 region has 15 residues. CDR3: CASSLDRGRTGELFF. The CDR3 nucleotides read TGTGCCAGCAGTCTAGACAGGGGGCGGACCGGGGAGCTGTTTTTT.

This clonotype showed up many times. This rearrangement joins TRBV12-3 or TRBV12-4 to TRBJ2-1; D is possibly TRBD2 (6 bases). The CDR3 has 14 residues. V gave up 8 bases and J gave up 5 bases, with 16 bases separating them. CDR3 residues: CASSRTTDNNEQFF. DNA for the CDR3: TGTGCCAGCTCTCGGACTACCGACAACAATGAGCAGTTCTTC.